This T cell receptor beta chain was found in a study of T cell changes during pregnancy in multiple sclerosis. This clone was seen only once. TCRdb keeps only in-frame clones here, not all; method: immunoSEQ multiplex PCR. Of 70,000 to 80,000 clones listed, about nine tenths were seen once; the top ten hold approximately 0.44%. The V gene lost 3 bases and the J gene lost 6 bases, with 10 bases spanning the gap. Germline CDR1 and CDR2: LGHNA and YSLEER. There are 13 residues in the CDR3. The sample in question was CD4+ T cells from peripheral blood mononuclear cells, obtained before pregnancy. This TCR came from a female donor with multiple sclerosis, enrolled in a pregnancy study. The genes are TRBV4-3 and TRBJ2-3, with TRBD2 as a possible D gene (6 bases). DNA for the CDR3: TGCGCCAGCAGCCAGGGGGGTTGGGATACGCAGTATTTT. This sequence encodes CASSQGGWDTQYF.